This paragraph reports one T cell receptor beta chain. Researchers ran the PCR with 60 Vbeta and 13 Jbeta primers. TCRdb's table, derived via immunoSEQ multiplex PCR, lists solely in-frame clones and lacks some. This table holds 150,000 to 200,000 clones, around 80% found once. The entry originates in a study of cytomegalovirus exposure and HLA in healthy donors. Study details: Tens of millions of unique TCR sequences came from HLA-typed donors in an early release.

This CDR3 is built from 12 residues. In germline, CDR1 is MDHEN, CDR2 SYDVKM. Deletions cut 7 bases from V and 5 bases from J, with 11 bases between. The chain uses TRBV28 and TRBJ1-1; D might be TRBD1 (6 bases). The sample was PBMCs. This clonotype was obtained from a female donor in good health and CMV-seronegative. The CDR3 sequence: CASTGVRTEAFF. Written as DNA, the CDR3 is TGTGCCAGCACAGGGGTCCGGACTGAAGCTTTCTTT.